The T cell receptor (beta chain) under discussion was sequenced for a study of T cell responses to AZD1222 COVID-19 vaccine. Study context: Pooled together were second doses at about 4 or about 12 weeks.

Trimming stripped 2 bases from V and 5 bases from J, with 6 bases between. CDR3 size: 13 residues. The germline gives CDR1 LGHDT, CDR2 YNNKEL (reference sequence). Concerning this clone itself: The antigen remains undetermined.

The protocol was immunoSEQ multiplex PCR, while the TCRdb copy is restricted to in-frame clones and leaves out a portion. The profile covers over 150,000 clones, with 85% to 95% appearing a single time and about 9.4% taken by the ten largest. Findings of the study overall: Donors were largely white British and mainly female; clonal diversity was possibly underestimated. No day 14 peak samples; only post-peak repertoires were characterized.

The sequencing here drew on peripheral blood, taken on day 0 of AZD1222 vaccination. The source is an adult in good health. This sequence joins TRBV3-1 (or the pseudogene TRBV3-2) and TRBJ1-4; D is undetermined. The CDR3 spells CASSQTPNEKLFF. The CDR3 coding sequence is TGTGCCAGCAGCCAAACACCCAATGAAAAACTGTTTTTT.